What follows is one T cell receptor (beta chain) and its context. What it binds is not known. This sample was taken from a study of tumor and adjacent non-tumor tissue in lung cancer. RNA was extracted from bulk tissue without any cell sorting. Distant lung tissue was collected more than 3 cm away from the tumor edge. Three rounds of nested PCR, following a modified ARM-PCR protocol, produced the TCRbeta library. MiXCR, run by TCRdb on the multiplex PCR reads, gives a single entry per CDR3 protein. The profile shows some 95,000 distinct CDR3 sequences, more than 80% of them singletons. Notes on the study in general: Top 100 clones took a larger repertoire share in normal lung.

Sequencing was carried out using distant non-tumor lung tissue. The TCR comes from a man aged 60 to 69 with small cell lung cancer.

CDR3 sequence reads: CASSLIWSPREYQETQYF. CDR3 coding DNA: TGTGCCAGCAGCTTAATATGGTCCCCAAGAGAATATCAAGAGACCCAGTACTTC. V and J are TRBV11-1 and TRBJ2-5; no clear D. Trimming removed 2 bases from V and 2 bases from J, with 21 bases in between. This CDR3 is built from 18 residues. Germline V gives CDR1 SGHAT, CDR2 FQDESV (reference sequence).